The clone carrying this T cell receptor beta chain was picked up one time. Profiling relied on immunoSEQ multiplex PCR, and the TCRdb table lists in-frame clones only, not all of them. The sample has tens of thousands of clones; 85% to 90% are singletons. The CDR3 has 16 residues. Germline V gene sequence: CDR1 SEHNR, CDR2 FQNEAQ (reference sequence). V lost 7 bases, J lost 4 bases, and 20 bases lay in between. These data originate in a study of OX40 agonist ivuxolimab in advanced cancers. Study-level information: Three individuals attained partial responses, comprising one hepatocellular carcinoma case and two cutaneous melanoma cases.

The rearrangement uses TRBV7-9 and TRBJ1-3; TRBD1 might be the D (5 bases). The material was CD4+ or CD8+ T cells sorted from blood, obtained in a trial of the OX40 agonist ivuxolimab. This clonotype was sampled from an adult with an advanced solid tumor such as melanoma, head and neck, liver or kidney cancer. Here the CDR3 reads CASTPKGPREGNTIYF. CDR3 DNA: TGTGCCAGCACTCCTAAGGGACCGCGTGAAGGAAACACCATATATTTT.